A few counts support the clone carrying this T cell receptor (beta chain). This CDR3 has 12 amino acids. V gave up 8 bases and J gave up 4 bases; unmatched junction bases: 4. Germline V gene lookup returns CDR1 MNHEY and CDR2 SVGAGI. This entry comes from a study of cytomegalovirus exposure and HLA in healthy donors. Study-wide background: Counted in an early data release were about 80 million unique TCRs from HLA-typed donors.

PCR used 60 Vbeta primers and 13 Jbeta primers. Profiled with immunoSEQ multiplex PCR; TCRdb holds only in-frame clones, not every one. The table records about 130,000 clones, around 80% of them present only once. Healthy bone marrow donors made up the cohort. This rearrangement joins TRBV6-5 to TRBJ1-2; 7 nucleotides align to TRBD1. The clonotype comes from a woman in her late teens or twenties in good health and CMV-seropositive. The sequencing sample was made of PBMCs. DNA of the CDR3: TGTGCCAGCGGGGGACAGATCTATGGCTACACCTTC. It translates to CASGGQIYGYTF.